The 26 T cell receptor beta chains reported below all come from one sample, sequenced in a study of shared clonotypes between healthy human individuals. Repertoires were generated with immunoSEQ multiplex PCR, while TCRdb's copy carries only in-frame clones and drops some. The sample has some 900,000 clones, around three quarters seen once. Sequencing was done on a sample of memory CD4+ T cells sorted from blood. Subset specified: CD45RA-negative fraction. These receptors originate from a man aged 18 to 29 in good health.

The CDR3 coding sequence is TGTGCCAGCAGTGAAGCTTTCTTT. The encoded protein is CASSEAFF. This rearrangement joins TRBV2 to TRBJ1-1; D call uncertain. The V and J ends lost 0 bases and 13 bases respectively, with 0 bases between them. CDR3 size: 8 residues. From germline, CDR1 is SNHLY and CDR2 FYNNEI.

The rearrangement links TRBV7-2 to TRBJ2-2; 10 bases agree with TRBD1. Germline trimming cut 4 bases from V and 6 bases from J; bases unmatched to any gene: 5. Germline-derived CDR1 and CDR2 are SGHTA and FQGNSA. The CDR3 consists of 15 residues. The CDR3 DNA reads TGTGCCAGCAGCTCTCGACAGGGGGCGGCCGGGGAGCTGTTTTTT. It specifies CASSSRQGAAGELFF.

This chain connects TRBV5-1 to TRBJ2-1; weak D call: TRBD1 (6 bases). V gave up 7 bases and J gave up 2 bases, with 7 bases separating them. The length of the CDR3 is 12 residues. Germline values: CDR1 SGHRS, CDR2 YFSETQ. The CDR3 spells CASQGTYNEQFF. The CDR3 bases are TGCGCCAGCCAGGGGACCTACAATGAGCAGTTCTTC.

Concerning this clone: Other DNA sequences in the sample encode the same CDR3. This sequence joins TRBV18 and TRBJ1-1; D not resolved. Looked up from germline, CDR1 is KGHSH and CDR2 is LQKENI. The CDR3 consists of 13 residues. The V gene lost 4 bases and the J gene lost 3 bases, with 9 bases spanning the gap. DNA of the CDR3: TGTGCCAGCTCACGGGAAAGGGACACTGAAGCTTTCTTT. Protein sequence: CASSRERDTEAFF.

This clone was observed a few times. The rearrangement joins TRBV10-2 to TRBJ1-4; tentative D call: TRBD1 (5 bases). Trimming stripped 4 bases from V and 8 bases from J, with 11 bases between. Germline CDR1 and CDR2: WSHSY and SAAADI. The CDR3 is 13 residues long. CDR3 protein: CASSAQGREKLFF. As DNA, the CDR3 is TGCGCCAGCAGTGCTCAGGGACGGGAAAAACTGTTTTTT.

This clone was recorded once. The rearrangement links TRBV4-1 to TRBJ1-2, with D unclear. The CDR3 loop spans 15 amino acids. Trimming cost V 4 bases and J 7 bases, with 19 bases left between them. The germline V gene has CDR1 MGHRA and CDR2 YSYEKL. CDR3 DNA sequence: TGCGCCAGCAGCCTAAGCCCCTTCGGGATGGGTGGCTACACCTTC. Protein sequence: CASSLSPFGMGGYTF.

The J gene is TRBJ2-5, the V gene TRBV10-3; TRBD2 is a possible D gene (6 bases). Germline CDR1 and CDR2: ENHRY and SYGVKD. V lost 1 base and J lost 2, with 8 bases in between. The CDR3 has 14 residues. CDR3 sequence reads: CAISEFAGQETQYF. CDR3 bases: TGTGCCATCAGTGAGTTCGCGGGACAAGAGACCCAGTACTTC.

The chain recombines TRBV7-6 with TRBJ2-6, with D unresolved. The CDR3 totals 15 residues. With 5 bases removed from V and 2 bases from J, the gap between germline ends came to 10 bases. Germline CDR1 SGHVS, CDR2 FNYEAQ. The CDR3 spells CASSQSKAGANVLTF. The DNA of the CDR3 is TGTGCCAGCAGCCAGTCAAAAGCTGGGGCCAACGTCCTGACTTTC.

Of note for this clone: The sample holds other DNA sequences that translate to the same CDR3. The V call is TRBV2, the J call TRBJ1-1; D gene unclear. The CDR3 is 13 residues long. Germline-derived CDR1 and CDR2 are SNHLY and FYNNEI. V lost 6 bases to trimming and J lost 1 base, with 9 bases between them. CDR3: CASSVKSNTEAFF. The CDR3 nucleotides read TGTGCCAGCAGCGTCAAGTCGAACACTGAAGCTTTCTTT.

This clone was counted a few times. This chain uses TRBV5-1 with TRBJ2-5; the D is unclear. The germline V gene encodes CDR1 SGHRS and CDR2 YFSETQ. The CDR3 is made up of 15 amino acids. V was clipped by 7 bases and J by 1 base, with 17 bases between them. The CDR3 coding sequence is TGCGCCAGCTACCGCGACGGCGGTTTCCAAGAGACCCAGTACTTC. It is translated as CASYRDGGFQETQYF. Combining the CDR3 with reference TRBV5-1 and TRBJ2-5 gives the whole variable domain KAGVTQTPRYLIKTRGQQVTLSCSPISGHRSVSWYQQTPGQGLQFLFEYFSETQRNKGNFPGRFSGRQFSNSRSEMNVSTLELGDSALYLCASYRDGGFQETQYFGPGTRLLVL.

DNA for the CDR3: TGTGCCAGCAGTTTAAGCAGGGTCGATAATTCACCCCTCCACTTT. Its protein product is CASSLSRVDNSPLHF. The V and J genes are TRBV27 and TRBJ1-6, with D possibly TRBD1 on 5 matching bases. The ends were cut back, 2 bases at V and 5 bases at J, with 10 bases in the middle. Looked up from germline, CDR1 is MNHEY and CDR2 is SMNVEV (reference sequence). This CDR3 contains 15 residues.

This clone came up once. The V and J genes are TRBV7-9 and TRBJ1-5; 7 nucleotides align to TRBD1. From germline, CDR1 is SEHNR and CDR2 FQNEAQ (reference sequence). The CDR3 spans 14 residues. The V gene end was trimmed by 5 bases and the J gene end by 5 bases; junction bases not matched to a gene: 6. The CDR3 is CASSTTGLDQPQHF. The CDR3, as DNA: TGTGCCAGCAGCACGACAGGGTTAGATCAGCCCCAGCATTTT. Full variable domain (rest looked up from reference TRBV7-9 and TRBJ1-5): DTGVSQNPRHKITKRGQNVTFRCDPISEHNRLYWYRQTLGQGPEFLTYFQNEAQLEKSRLLSDRFSAERPKGSFSTLEIQRTEQGDSAMYLCASSTTGLDQPQHFGDGTRLSIL.

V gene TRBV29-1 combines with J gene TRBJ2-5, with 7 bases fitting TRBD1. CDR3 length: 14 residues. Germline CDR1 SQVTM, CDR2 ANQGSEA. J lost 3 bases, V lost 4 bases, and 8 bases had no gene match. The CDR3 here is CSVVSATGKETQYF. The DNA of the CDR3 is TGCAGCGTTGTCTCCGCGACAGGGAAAGAGACCCAGTACTTC.

The DNA for the CDR3 is TGTGCCAGCAGCTCGGCCGGCCCTCAGTTCTTC. Protein product: CASSSAGPQFF. The rearrangement uses TRBV5-6 and TRBJ2-1; D unclear. Germline lookup yields CDR1 SGHDT and CDR2 YYEEEE. The CDR3 runs to 11 residues. Trimming stripped 3 bases from V and 13 bases from J, with 11 bases between.

The CDR3 reads CASTLYTSGTYNEQFF. The CDR3 coding sequence is TGTGCCAGCACCCTATACACTAGCGGGACCTACAATGAGCAGTTCTTC. J is TRBJ2-1 and V is TRBV28; TRBD2 aligns across 10 bases. This CDR3 region has 16 residues. Germline-derived CDR1 and CDR2 are MDHEN and SYDVKM. V gave up 7 bases and J gave up 2 bases; unmatched junction bases: 8.

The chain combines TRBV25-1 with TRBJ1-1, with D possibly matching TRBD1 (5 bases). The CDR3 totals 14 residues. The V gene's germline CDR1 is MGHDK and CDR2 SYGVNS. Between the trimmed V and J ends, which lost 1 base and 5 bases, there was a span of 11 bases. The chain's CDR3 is CASSESGVRTEAFF. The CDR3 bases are TGTGCCAGCAGTGAATCGGGGGTAAGAACTGAAGCTTTCTTT.

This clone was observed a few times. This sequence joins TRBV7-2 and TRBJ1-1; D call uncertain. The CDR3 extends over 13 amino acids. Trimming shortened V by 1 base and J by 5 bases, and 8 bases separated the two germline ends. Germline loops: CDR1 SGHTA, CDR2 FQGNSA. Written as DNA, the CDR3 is TGTGCCAGCAGCTTAGACACAACTACTGAAGCTTTCTTT. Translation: CASSLDTTTEAFF.

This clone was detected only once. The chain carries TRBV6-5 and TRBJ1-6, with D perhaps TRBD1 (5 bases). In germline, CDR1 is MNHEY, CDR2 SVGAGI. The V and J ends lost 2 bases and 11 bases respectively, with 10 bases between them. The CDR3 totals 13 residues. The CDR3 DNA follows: TGTGCCAGCAGTTACGGCGGGGCCCCACCCCTCCACTTT. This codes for CASSYGGAPPLHF.

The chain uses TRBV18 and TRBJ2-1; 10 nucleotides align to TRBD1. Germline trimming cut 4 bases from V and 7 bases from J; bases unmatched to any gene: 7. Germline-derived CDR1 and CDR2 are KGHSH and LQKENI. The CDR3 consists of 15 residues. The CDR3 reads CASSQGTGVRNEQFF. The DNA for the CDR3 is TGTGCCAGCTCACAAGGGACAGGGGTCAGGAATGAGCAGTTCTTC.

DNA for the CDR3: TGTGCCAGCAGCCTTTCGGGACAGGGGCACCACGAGCAGTACTTC. This gives the protein CASSLSGQGHHEQYF. The rearrangement uses TRBV11-2 and TRBJ2-7; TRBD1 agrees at 10 bases. Germline V gene lookup returns CDR1 SGHAT and CDR2 FQNNGV. This CDR3 is built from 15 residues. Trimming removed 5 bases from V and 5 bases from J; junction bases left unmatched: 9.

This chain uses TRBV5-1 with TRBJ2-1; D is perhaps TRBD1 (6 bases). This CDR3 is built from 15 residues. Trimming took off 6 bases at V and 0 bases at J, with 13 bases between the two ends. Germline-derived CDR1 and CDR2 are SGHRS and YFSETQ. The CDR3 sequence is CASNLDRSSYNEQFF. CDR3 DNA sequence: TGCGCCAGCAACTTAGACAGGAGCTCCTACAATGAGCAGTTCTTC. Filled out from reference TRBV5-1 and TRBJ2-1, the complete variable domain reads KAGVTQTPRYLIKTRGQQVTLSCSPISGHRSVSWYQQTPGQGLQFLFEYFSETQRNKGNFPGRFSGRQFSNSRSEMNVSTLELGDSALYLCASNLDRSSYNEQFFGPGTRLTVL.

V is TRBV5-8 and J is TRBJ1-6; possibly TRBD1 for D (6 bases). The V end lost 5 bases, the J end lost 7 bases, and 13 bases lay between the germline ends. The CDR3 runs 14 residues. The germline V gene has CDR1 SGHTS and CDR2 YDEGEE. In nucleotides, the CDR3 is TGTGCCAGCAGGCCCGGGACAATAAATTCACCCCTCCACTTT. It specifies CASRPGTINSPLHF. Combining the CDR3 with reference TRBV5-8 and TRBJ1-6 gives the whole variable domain EAGVTQSPTHLIKTRGQQATLRCSPISGHTSVYWYQQALGLGLQFLLWYDEGEERNRGNFPPRFSGRQFPNYSSELNVNALELEDSALYLCASRPGTINSPLHFGNGTRLTVT.

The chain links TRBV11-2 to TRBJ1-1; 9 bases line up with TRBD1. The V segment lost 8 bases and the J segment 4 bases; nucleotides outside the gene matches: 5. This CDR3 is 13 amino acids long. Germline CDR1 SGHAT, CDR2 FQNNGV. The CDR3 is CASLGQGSTEAFF. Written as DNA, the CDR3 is TGTGCCAGCCTTGGACAGGGGAGCACTGAAGCTTTCTTT.

Here the CDR3 DNA reads TGCGCCAGCAGCCGGGACAGGGGCTACGAGCAGTACTTC. It translates to CASSRDRGYEQYF. This chain uses TRBV4-1 with TRBJ2-7, with TRBD1 identical over 10 bases. CDR1 MGHRA and CDR2 YSYEKL come from the germline V gene. This CDR3 has 13 residues. With 4 bases clipped from V and 3 bases from J, the junction kept 0 bases outside the gene matches.

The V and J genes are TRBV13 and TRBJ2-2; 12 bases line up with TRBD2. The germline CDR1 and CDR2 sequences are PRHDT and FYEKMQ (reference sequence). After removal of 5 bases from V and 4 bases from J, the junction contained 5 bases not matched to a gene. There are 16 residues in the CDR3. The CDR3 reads CASSPTSGSVTGELFF. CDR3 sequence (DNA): TGTGCCAGCAGCCCGACTAGCGGGAGTGTCACCGGGGAGCTGTTTTTT.

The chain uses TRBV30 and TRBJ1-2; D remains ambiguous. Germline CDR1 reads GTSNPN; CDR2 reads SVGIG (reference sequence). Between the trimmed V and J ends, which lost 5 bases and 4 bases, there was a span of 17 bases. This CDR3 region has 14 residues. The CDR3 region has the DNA TGTGCCTGGTCATTTTACGACGGAACCTATGGCTACACCTTC. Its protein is CAWSFYDGTYGYTF.